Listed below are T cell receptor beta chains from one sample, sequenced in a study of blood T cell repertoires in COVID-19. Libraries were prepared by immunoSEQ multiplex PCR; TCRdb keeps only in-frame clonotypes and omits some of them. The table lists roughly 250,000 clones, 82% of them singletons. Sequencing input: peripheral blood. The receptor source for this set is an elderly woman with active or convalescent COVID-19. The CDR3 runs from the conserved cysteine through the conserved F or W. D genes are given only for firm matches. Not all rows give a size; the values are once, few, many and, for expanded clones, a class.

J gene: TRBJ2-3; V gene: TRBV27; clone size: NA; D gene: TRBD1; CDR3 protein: CASGQGRDTDTQYF; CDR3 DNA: TGTGCCAGCGGACAGGGGCGCGACACAGATACGCAGTATTTT
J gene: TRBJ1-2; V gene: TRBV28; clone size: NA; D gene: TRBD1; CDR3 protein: CASSFGTGGKNGYTF; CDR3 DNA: TGTGCCAGCAGTTTCGGGACAGGGGGCAAGAATGGCTACACCTTC
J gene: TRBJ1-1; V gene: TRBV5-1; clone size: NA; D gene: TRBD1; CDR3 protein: CASSNGQGGNTEAFF; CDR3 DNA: TGCGCCAGCAGCAACGGACAGGGCGGAAACACTGAAGCTTTCTTT
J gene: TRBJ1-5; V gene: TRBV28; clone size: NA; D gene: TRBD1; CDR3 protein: CASRRQGGSNQPQHF; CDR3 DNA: TGTGCCAGCAGAAGACAGGGTGGTAGCAATCAGCCCCAGCATTTT
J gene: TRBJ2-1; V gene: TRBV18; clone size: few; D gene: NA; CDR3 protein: CASSPPLTAHNEQFF; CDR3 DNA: TGTGCCAGCTCACCACCGTTAACAGCCCACAATGAGCAGTTCTTC
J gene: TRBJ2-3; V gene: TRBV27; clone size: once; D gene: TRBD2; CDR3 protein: CARGSGGLDTQYF; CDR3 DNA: TGTGCCAGGGGGAGCGGGGGGCTAGATACGCAGTATTTT
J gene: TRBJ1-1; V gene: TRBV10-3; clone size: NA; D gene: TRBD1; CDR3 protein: CAISDVQGARRTEAFF; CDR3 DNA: TGTGCCATCAGTGACGTACAGGGGGCGCGTCGCACTGAAGCTTTCTTT
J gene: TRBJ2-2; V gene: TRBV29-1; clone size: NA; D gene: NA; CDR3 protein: CSVVGQGNTGELFF; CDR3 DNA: TGCAGCGTTGTTGGGCAGGGGAACACCGGGGAGCTGTTTTTT
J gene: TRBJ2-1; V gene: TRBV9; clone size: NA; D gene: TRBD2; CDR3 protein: CASSFGLVGEQFF; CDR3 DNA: TGTGCCAGCAGCTTCGGACTAGTTGGTGAGCAGTTCTTC
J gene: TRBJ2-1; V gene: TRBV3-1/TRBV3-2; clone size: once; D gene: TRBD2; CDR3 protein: CASSRAGETGHEQFF; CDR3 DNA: TGTGCCAGCAGCCGGGCGGGGGAGACTGGACATGAGCAGTTCTTC
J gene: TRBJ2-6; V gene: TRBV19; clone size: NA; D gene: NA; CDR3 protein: CASNPGGYVRFSGANVLTF; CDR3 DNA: TGTGCCAGTAATCCAGGGGGGTACGTCAGGTTCTCTGGGGCCAACGTCCTGACTTTC
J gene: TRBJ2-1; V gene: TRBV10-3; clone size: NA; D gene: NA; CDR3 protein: CAISDYRDNEQFF; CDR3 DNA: TGTGCCATCAGTGACTACCGCGACAATGAGCAGTTCTTC
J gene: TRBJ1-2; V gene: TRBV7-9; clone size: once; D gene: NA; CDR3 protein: CASGIGAEGYTF; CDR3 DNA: TGTGCCAGCGGGATAGGGGCTGAAGGCTACACCTTC
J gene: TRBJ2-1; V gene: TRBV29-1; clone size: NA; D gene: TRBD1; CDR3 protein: CSYCSTGGSYNEQFF; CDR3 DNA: TGCAGCTACTGTTCTACAGGGGGCTCCTACAATGAGCAGTTCTTC
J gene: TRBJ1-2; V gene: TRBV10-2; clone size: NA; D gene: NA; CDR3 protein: CASSDKERGYGYTF; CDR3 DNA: TGCGCCAGCAGTGATAAGGAAAGAGGTTATGGCTACACCTTC
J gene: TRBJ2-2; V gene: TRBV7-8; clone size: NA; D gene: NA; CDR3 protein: CASSLGGGAPGELFF; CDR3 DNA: TGTGCCAGCAGCTTAGGTGGGGGGGCCCCCGGGGAGCTGTTTTTT
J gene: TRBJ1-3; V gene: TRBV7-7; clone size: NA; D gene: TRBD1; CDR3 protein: CASSQDRDRTIYF; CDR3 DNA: TGTGCTAGCAGCCAGGACAGGGATCGCACCATATATTTT
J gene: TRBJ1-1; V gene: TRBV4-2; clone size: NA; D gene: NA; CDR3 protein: CASSQTDRNTEAFF; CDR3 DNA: TGTGCCAGCAGCCAAACGGACAGGAACACTGAAGCTTTCTTT
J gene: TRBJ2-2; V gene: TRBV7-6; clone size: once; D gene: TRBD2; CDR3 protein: CASSSRGGFVTGELFF; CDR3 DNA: TGTGCCAGCAGCTCCCGGGGAGGGTTCGTCACCGGGGAGCTGTTTTTT
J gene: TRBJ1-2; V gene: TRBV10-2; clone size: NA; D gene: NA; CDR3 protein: CASSDRTAYGYTF; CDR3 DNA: TGCGCCAGCAGTGATCGGACAGCCTATGGCTACACCTTC
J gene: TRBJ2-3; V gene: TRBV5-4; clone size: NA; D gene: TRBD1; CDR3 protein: CASSRPTGGTDTQYF; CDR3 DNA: TGTGCCAGCAGCCGCCCCACAGGGGGTACAGATACGCAGTATTTT
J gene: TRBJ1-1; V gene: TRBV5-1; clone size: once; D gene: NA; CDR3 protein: CASSPDSLNTEAFF; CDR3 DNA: TGCGCCAGCAGCCCGGACAGCCTGAACACTGAAGCTTTCTTT
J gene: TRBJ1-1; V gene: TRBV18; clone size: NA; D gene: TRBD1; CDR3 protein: CASSPGQGRTEAFF; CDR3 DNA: TGTGCCAGCTCACCAGGACAGGGGCGGACTGAAGCTTTCTTT
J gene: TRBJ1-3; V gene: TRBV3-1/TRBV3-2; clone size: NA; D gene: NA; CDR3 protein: CASSPVGRAGNTIYF; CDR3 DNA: TGTGCCAGCAGCCCTGTGGGCAGGGCTGGAAACACCATATATTTT
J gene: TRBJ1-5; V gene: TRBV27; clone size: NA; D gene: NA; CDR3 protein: CASSPLGHHSNQPQHF; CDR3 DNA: TGTGCCAGCAGTCCCTTGGGACACCATAGCAATCAGCCCCAGCATTTT
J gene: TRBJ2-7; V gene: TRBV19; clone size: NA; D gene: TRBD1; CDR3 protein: CASSKGQGSYEQYF; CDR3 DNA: TGTGCCAGTAGTAAGGGACAGGGATCCTACGAGCAGTACTTC
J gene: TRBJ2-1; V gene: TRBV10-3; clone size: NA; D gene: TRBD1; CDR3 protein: CAINLRDRVTNEQFF; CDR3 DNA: TGTGCCATCAATTTACGGGACAGGGTCACCAATGAGCAGTTCTTC
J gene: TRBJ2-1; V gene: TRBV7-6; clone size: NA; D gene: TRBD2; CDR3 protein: CASSPGLAGGEQFF; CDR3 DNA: TGTGCCAGCAGCCCCGGACTAGCGGGAGGGGAGCAGTTCTTC